The present entry profiles one TCR beta chain with its context. The length of the CDR3 is 15 residues. Unmatched junction bases numbered 9, after V lost 3 bases and J lost 10 bases. Germline values: CDR1 SEHNR, CDR2 FQNEAQ (reference sequence). TCRdb re-called the RT-PCR reads through MiXCR, storing one row per CDR3 protein. Altogether approximately 140,000 distinct CDR3 sequences are present, approximately 40% being singletons, with the ten largest covering around half. This record belongs to a study of patients and donors after allogeneic stem cell transplantation. V gene TRBV7-9 combines with J gene TRBJ1-6, with 7 bases identical to TRBD1. Sequenced input: blood, either unsorted or a sorted T cell fraction (not recorded which). The clonotype comes from a human donor who was either an allogeneic HSCT recipient or a stem cell or donor lymphocyte infusion donor (not recorded which). It is not recorded whose cells these are; they may come from a transplant donor. The CDR3, as DNA: TGTGCCAGCAGCTTGATCTCGACAGGGTTGTCACCCCTCCACTTT. This codes for CASSLISTGLSPLHF.